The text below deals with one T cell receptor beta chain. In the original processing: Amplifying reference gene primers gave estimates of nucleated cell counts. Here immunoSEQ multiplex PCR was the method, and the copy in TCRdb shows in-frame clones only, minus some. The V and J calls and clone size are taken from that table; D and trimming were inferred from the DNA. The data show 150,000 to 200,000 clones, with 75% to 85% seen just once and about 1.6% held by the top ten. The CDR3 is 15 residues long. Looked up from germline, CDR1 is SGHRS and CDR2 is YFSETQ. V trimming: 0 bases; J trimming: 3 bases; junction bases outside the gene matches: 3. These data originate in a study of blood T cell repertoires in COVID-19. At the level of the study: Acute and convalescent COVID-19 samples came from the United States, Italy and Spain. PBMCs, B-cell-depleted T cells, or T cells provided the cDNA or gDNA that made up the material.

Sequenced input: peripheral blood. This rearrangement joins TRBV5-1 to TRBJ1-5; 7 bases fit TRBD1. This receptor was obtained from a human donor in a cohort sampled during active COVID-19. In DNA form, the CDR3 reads TGCGCCAGCAGCTTGGGGACAGGATCCAATCAGCCCCAGCATTTT. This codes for CASSLGTGSNQPQHF.